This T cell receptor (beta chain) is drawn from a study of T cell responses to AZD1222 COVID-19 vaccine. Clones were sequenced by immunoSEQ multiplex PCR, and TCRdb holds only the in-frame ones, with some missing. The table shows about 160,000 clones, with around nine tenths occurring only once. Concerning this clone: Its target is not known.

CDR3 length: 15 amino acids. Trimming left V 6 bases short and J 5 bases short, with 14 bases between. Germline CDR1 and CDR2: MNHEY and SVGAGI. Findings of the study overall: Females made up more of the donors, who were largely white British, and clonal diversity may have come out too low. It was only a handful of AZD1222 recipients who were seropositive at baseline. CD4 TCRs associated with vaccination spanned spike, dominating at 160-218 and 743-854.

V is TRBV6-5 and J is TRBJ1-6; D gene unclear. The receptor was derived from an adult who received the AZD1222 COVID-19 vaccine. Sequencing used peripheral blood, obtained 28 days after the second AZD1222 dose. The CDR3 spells CASRRTESDNSPLHF. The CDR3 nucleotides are TGTGCCAGCAGGAGAACAGAGAGTGATAATTCACCCCTCCACTTT.